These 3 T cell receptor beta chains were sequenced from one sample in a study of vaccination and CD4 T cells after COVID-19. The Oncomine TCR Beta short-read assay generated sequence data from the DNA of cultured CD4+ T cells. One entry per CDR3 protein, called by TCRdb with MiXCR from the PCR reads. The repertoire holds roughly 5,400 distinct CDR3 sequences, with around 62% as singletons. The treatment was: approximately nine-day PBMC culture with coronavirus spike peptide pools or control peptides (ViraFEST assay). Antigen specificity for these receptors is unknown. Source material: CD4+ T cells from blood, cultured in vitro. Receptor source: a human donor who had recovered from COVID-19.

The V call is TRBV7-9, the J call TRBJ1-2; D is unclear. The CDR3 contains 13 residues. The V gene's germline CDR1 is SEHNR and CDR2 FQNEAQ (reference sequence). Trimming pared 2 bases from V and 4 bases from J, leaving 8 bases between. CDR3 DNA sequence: TGTGCCAGCAGCTTATCAGGATCCTATGGCTACACCTTC. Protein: CASSLSGSYGYTF.

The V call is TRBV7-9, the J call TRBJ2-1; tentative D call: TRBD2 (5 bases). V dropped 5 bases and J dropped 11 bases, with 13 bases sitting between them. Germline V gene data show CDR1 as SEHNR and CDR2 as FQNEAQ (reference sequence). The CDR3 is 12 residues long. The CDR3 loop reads CASSPDYPQQFF. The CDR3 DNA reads TGTGCCAGCAGCCCTGACTATCCTCAGCAGTTCTTC.

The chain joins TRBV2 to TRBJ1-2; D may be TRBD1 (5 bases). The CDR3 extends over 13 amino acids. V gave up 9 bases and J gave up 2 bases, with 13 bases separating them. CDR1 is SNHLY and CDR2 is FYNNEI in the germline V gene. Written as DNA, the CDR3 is TGTGCCAGTAGCACAGGTTTAAACTATGGCTACACCTTC. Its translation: CASSTGLNYGYTF.